Shown below are 19 T cell receptor beta chains from a single sample sequenced in a study of shared T cell receptors in the human thymus. The assay was immunoSEQ multiplex PCR, and TCRdb's table has in-frame clones only and misses some. There are hundreds of thousands of clones in the sample; around 87% occur only once, and over 0.008% lies in the top ten. The same sample was also studied in work on human thymus T cells.

Sequenced material: thymocytes. These receptors were obtained from a boy in the first two years of life with a congenital heart defect.

The chain links TRBV29-1 to TRBJ2-7; D perhaps matches TRBD1 (6 bases). This CDR3 spans 12 amino acids. Germline CDR1 SQVTM, CDR2 ANQGSEA. With 3 bases removed from V and 4 bases from J, the gap between germline ends came to 10 bases. The CDR3 region is CSVEGARYEQYF. In DNA, the CDR3 is TGCAGCGTTGAGGGGGCGCGATACGAGCAGTACTTC.

The chain is built from TRBV27 and TRBJ2-7; 14 bases match TRBD2. CDR3 length: 17 amino acids. V shed 8 bases, J shed 7 bases, and the junction held 16 bases outside the gene matches. The germline gives CDR1 MNHEY, CDR2 SMNVEV (reference sequence). CDR3 DNA: TGTGCCAGCCGGCTTGGGGGAGAGGGACTAGCGGGAGTAGAGCAGTACTTC. Amino acid sequence: CASRLGGEGLAGVEQYF.

This chain joins TRBV4-3 and TRBJ2-3, with 9 bases fitting TRBD1. J lost 6 bases, V lost 4 bases, and 17 bases had no gene match. The CDR3 has 18 residues. From germline, CDR1 is LGHNA and CDR2 YSLEER. In nucleotides, the CDR3 is TGCGCCAGCAGCCGATCCACCCGGGACAGGGAACGTGCCGATACGCAGTATTTT. Protein: CASSRSTRDRERADTQYF.

The chain links TRBV5-1 to TRBJ2-7; D is undetermined. CDR3 length equals 15 residues. V lost 0 bases, J lost 2 bases, and 12 bases lay in between. Per the germline V gene, CDR1 is SGHRS and CDR2 is YFSETQ. CDR3 sequence: CASSLAGAPPYEQYF. DNA for the CDR3: TGCGCCAGCAGCTTGGCCGGAGCACCACCCTACGAGCAGTACTTC.

The V gene is TRBV7-9, the J gene TRBJ2-3; 11 positions match TRBD2. This CDR3 is built from 18 residues. Germline V lookup: CDR1 SEHNR, CDR2 FQNEAQ (reference sequence). V gave up 5 bases and J gave up 0 bases; unmatched junction bases: 10. The CDR3 coding sequence is TGTGCCAGCAGCGGTAGCGGGAGGGCTTTACCTAGCACAGATACGCAGTATTTT. It specifies CASSGSGRALPSTDTQYF.

Details on this clone: Other DNA variants within this sample encode the same CDR3. J is TRBJ2-3 and V is TRBV18; the D is unclear. From germline, CDR1 is KGHSH and CDR2 LQKENI. Trimming pared 3 bases from V and 0 bases from J, leaving 7 bases between. The CDR3 has 14 amino acids. The CDR3 region is CASSPPRSTDTQYF. The CDR3 DNA reads TGTGCCAGCTCACCTCCCCGGAGCACAGATACGCAGTATTTT. The whole variable domain, filled in from reference TRBV18 and TRBJ2-3, reads NAGVMQNPRHLVRRRGQEARLRCSPMKGHSHVYWYRQLPEEGLKFMVYLQKENIIDESGMPKERFSAEFPKEGPSILRIQQVVRGDSAAYFCASSPPRSTDTQYFGPGTRLTVL.

The J gene is TRBJ2-7, the V gene TRBV11-2; 7 bases align to TRBD1. CDR1 and CDR2 (germline): SGHAT, FQNNGV. V was clipped by 5 bases and J by 3 bases; unmatched bases: 4. The CDR3 runs to 13 residues. In DNA form, the CDR3 reads TGTGCCAGCAGCCGGGACAGCAACTACGAGCAGTACTTC. This encodes CASSRDSNYEQYF. Full variable domain (remainder filled in from reference TRBV11-2 and TRBJ2-7): EAGVAQSPRYKIIEKRQSVAFWCNPISGHATLYWYQQILGQGPKLLIQFQNNGVVDDSQLPKDRFSAERLKGVDSTLKIQPAKLEDSAVYLCASSRDSNYEQYFGPGTRLTVT.

The rearrangement uses TRBV14 and TRBJ2-1; the match to TRBD2 covers 10 bases. V was pared by 6 bases and J by 5 bases, with 7 bases of the junction left unmatched. This CDR3 is built from 15 residues. CDR1 SGHDN and CDR2 FVKESK come from the germline V gene. The CDR3 region has the DNA TGTGCCAGCAGTCCTCTAGCGGGGGCTCACAATGAGCAGTTCTTC. Translating gives CASSPLAGAHNEQFF.

The V and J genes are TRBV12-5 and TRBJ1-2; 10 bases fit TRBD1. V gave up 4 bases and J gave up 4 bases; unmatched junction bases: 15. Germline V gene data show CDR1 as LGHNT and CDR2 as FRNRAP. The CDR3 totals 18 residues. DNA for the CDR3: TGTGCTAGTGGTTCTCGTGCCCGGGACAGGGGTCGGGTCTATGGCTACACCTTC. Translating it yields CASGSRARDRGRVYGYTF. Based on the CDR3 plus reference TRBV12-5 and TRBJ1-2, the full variable domain is DARVTQTPRHKVTEMGQEVTMRCQPILGHNTVFWYRQTMMQGLELLAYFRNRAPLDDSGMPKDRFSAEMPDATLATLKIQPSEPRDSAVYFCASGSRARDRGRVYGYTFGSGTRLTVV.

V is TRBV19 and J is TRBJ1-5; TRBD1 matches 8 bases. Germline V gives CDR1 LNHDA, CDR2 SQIVND (reference sequence). The ends lost 3 bases at V and 6 bases at J; junction bases unmatched: 13. The CDR3 is 17 amino acids. The chain's CDR3 is CASSIGLAGGAGQPQHF. CDR3 bases: TGTGCCAGTAGTATTGGTTTGGCAGGGGGCGCGGGTCAGCCCCAGCATTTT.

This chain uses TRBV27 with TRBJ2-3; D uncertain. The CDR3 runs 14 residues. Trimming stripped 6 bases from V and 2 bases from J, with 12 bases between. In germline, CDR1 is MNHEY, CDR2 SMNVEV (reference sequence). The CDR3 region has the DNA TGTGCCAGCAGCTTCCTAGGAGACACAGATACGCAGTATTTT. It specifies CASSFLGDTDTQYF.

The V call is TRBV18, the J call TRBJ2-3; no reliable D call. CDR1 and CDR2 from the germline V gene are KGHSH and LQKENI. Trimming removed 6 bases at V and 5 bases at J, with 15 bases between. The CDR3 totals 14 residues. The chain's CDR3 is CASSGPFGGDTQYF. CDR3 nucleotide sequence: TGTGCCAGCTCCGGTCCGTTTGGCGGAGATACGCAGTATTTT.

The chain uses TRBV6-1 and TRBJ1-2; 7 bases match TRBD1. V lost 6 bases to trimming and J lost 4 bases; unmatched junction nucleotides: 11. The CDR3 runs to 15 residues. The germline V gene has CDR1 MNHNS and CDR2 SASEGT. This CDR3 reads CASSVQQGLAYGYTF. The DNA for the CDR3 is TGTGCCAGCAGCGTACAACAGGGGCTCGCCTATGGCTACACCTTC.

The sample holds one count of this clone. The chain has TRBV5-4 and TRBJ2-7; D unclear. V lost 4 bases, J lost 2 bases, and 13 bases lay in between. The CDR3 totals 14 residues. Germline assignment: CDR1 SGHNT and CDR2 YYREEE (reference sequence). The CDR3 is CASSPYRRPYEQYF. The CDR3 coding sequence is TGTGCCAGCAGCCCATACAGACGCCCCTACGAGCAGTACTTC.

This sequence joins TRBV7-9 and TRBJ2-1; 13 nucleotides agree with TRBD2. This CDR3 contains 17 residues. In germline, CDR1 is SEHNR, CDR2 FQNEAQ (reference sequence). V dropped 1 base and J dropped 6; count of bases not matched to a gene: 6. In nucleotides, the CDR3 is TGTGCCAGCAGCTTAGGTATCGGACTAGCGGGAGTCAATGAGCAGTTCTTC. Translating gives CASSLGIGLAGVNEQFF.

The V call is TRBV27, the J call TRBJ2-3; D is perhaps TRBD2 (6 bases). Germline V gene data show CDR1 as MNHEY and CDR2 as SMNVEV (reference sequence). The length of the CDR3 is 16 residues. V gave up 11 bases and J gave up 2 bases, with 23 bases separating them. The CDR3 here is CAFLPLVGGNTDTQYF. The CDR3 nucleotides read TGTGCCTTTCTCCCCCTAGTCGGGGGTAACACAGATACGCAGTATTTT.

A word on this clone: One end of the junction fails to match germline, which may point to a read error. Other nucleotide sequences from this sample produce the same CDR3. The chain links TRBV27 to TRBJ2-7; no definite D call. CDR1 is MNHEY and CDR2 is SMNVEV in the germline V gene (reference sequence). This CDR3 comprises 13 residues. For the CDR3, the DNA is TGCGCCAGCAGTTCGGGTCTAGCCTACGAGCAGTACTTC. Its protein is CASSSGLAYEQYF.

V usage is TRBV5-6 and J usage is TRBJ2-7; D may be TRBD1 (6 bases). The CDR3 length is 17 residues. CDR1 SGHDT and CDR2 YYEEEE come from the germline V gene. Trimming stripped 4 bases from V and 1 base from J, with 21 bases between. As DNA, the CDR3 is TGTGCCAGCAGCCGCGACGCGACAGGCGCCGATTCCTACGAGCAGTACTTC. It specifies CASSRDATGADSYEQYF.

This clone was found a few times. This sequence joins TRBV7-2 and TRBJ2-7; TRBD2 matches 7 bases. The CDR3 is 13 amino acids. Germline CDR1 SGHTA, CDR2 FQGNSA. V shed 5 bases and J 6 bases; nucleotides not matched to a gene: 7. Here the CDR3 DNA reads TGTGCCAGCAGCCCTCCTTGGGGGGGCGAGCAGTACTTC. Translation: CASSPPWGGEQYF.